What follows is one T cell receptor beta chain and its context. The data were taken from a study of blood T cell repertoires in COVID-19. Overall study context: Acute and convalescent COVID-19 samples came from the United States, Italy and Spain. T cells, B-cell-depleted T cells, or PBMCs supplied cDNA or gDNA.

Original data processing: Amplification with reference gene primers provided the estimates of nucleated cell counts. The data were produced by immunoSEQ multiplex PCR, yet TCRdb's version contains in-frame clones alone and is incomplete. The V and J calls and clone size were taken over from that table, and D and trimming were inferred from the DNA. Seen here are around 150,000 clones, roughly four fifths observed once, and the top ten hold around a fifth. The CDR3 sequence is 15 residues long. Trimming removed 0 bases from V and 8 bases from J; junction bases left unmatched: 7. Germline values: CDR1 SGDLS, CDR2 YYNGEE.

Source material: peripheral blood. The rearrangement links TRBV9 to TRBJ2-1, with 8 bases lining up with TRBD2. This clonotype originated in a woman at least 80 years old with acute or convalescent COVID-19. Here the CDR3 reads CASSVAGGGRYEQFF. As DNA, the CDR3 is TGTGCCAGCAGCGTAGCGGGGGGCGGGAGGTATGAGCAGTTCTTC.